The 25 T cell receptor beta chains in this list originate from one sample, sequenced in a study of glioma-infiltrating T cells after dendritic cell vaccination. Stated time point: after dendritic cell vaccination, including at tumor progression/relapse. Assay: immunoSEQ multiplex PCR; the TCRdb copy retains only in-frame clones and omits some. The profile shows roughly 60,000 clones, approximately 89% of them singletons. The source was blood, collected after dendritic cell vaccination. The receptors were sampled from a human donor with glioblastoma.

This clone was picked up a small number of times. The CDR3 loop is CATSRDESLTGNTEAFF. In DNA form, the CDR3 reads TGTGCCACCAGCAGAGATGAATCCCTGACGGGGAACACTGAAGCTTTCTTT. The J gene is TRBJ1-1, the V gene TRBV15; unclear D gene. The germline V gene encodes CDR1 LNHNV and CDR2 YYDKDF (reference sequence). The CDR3 loop spans 17 amino acids. V lost 0 bases to trimming and J lost 1 base, with 15 bases between them.

The genes are TRBV5-1 and TRBJ1-1; TRBD1 aligns across 9 bases. The length of the CDR3 is 14 residues. J lost 3 bases, V lost 4 bases, and 4 bases had no gene match. Germline V CDR1 and CDR2: SGHRS, YFSETQ. CDR3 nucleotide sequence: TGCGCCAGCAGCCGGGGACAGGGAGACACTGAAGCTTTCTTT. Protein: CASSRGQGDTEAFF.

The chain couples TRBV7-8 to TRBJ2-7; D is unclear. Looked up from germline, CDR1 is SGHVS and CDR2 is FQNEAQ. V shed 0 bases and J shed 4 bases, with 16 bases lying between them. The CDR3 is 16 residues long. In DNA form, the CDR3 reads TGTGCCAGCAGCTTAGCGTTGAGAGGTGCGGATTACGAGCAGTACTTC. Translated: CASSLALRGADYEQYF.

The V gene is TRBV4-2, the J gene TRBJ2-1; TRBD2 aligns across 10 bases. Germline CDR1 LGHNA, CDR2 YNFKEQ. J lost 4 bases, V lost 3 bases, and 18 bases had no gene match. The CDR3 runs 20 residues. This chain's CDR3 is CASSQVRRGAFSGGYNEQFF. CDR3 DNA sequence: TGTGCCAGCAGCCAGGTGCGGCGTGGGGCTTTTAGCGGGGGGTACAATGAGCAGTTCTTC.

The chain couples TRBV16 to TRBJ1-2; a weak D match, TRBD1 (5 bases). The germline V gene has CDR1 KGHSY and CDR2 FQNENV. The CDR3 sequence is 16 residues long. V was shortened by 0 bases and J by 4 bases, with 15 bases between the two germline ends. The CDR3 spells CASSQSEPGYAYGYTF. For the CDR3, the DNA is TGTGCCAGCAGCCAATCGGAGCCAGGGTACGCCTATGGCTACACCTTC. Full variable domain (remainder filled in from reference TRBV16 and TRBJ1-2): GEEVAQTPKHLVRGEGQKAKLYCAPIKGHSYVFWYQQVLKNEFKFLISFQNENVFDETGMPKERFSAKCLPNSPCSLEIQATKLEDSAVYFCASSQSEPGYAYGYTFGSGTRLTVV.

CDR3 coding DNA: TGTGCCGTTCATGACAGGGCCCGTCAGCCCCAGCATTTT. Translation: CAVHDRARQPQHF. The V call is TRBV28, the J call TRBJ1-5, with 7 positions matching TRBD1. The germline V gene encodes CDR1 MDHEN and CDR2 SYDVKM. The V gene end was trimmed by 11 bases and the J gene end by 6 bases; junction bases not matched to a gene: 10. The CDR3 sequence is 13 residues long.

This clone was recorded a few times. The CDR3 nucleotides read TGCGCCAGCAGCCAAGATTTAAGTAGCGGGGGGGACAATGAGCAGTTCTTC. It translates to CASSQDLSSGGDNEQFF. This chain links TRBV4-1 with TRBJ2-1; TRBD2 matches 11 bases. The CDR3 consists of 17 residues. J lost 5 bases, V lost 0 bases, and 6 bases had no gene match. Per the germline V gene, CDR1 is MGHRA and CDR2 is YSYEKL.

V and J are TRBV18 and TRBJ1-1, with D maybe TRBD1 (6 bases). Per germline, CDR1 KGHSH and CDR2 LQKENI. This CDR3 contains 16 residues. The V gene lost 3 bases and the J gene lost 4 bases, with 18 bases spanning the gap. CDR3: CASSPLNRVKSTEAFF. DNA for the CDR3: TGTGCCAGCTCACCTTTGAACAGGGTCAAATCCACTGAAGCTTTCTTT.

As regards this clone: The junction does not match germline at one end; this may be a read error. The same CDR3 also results from other DNA sequences found in this sample. The CDR3 region is CASSEYGGGINSPLHF. CDR3 coding DNA: TGTGCCAGCAGTGAATACGGCGGAGGCATTAATTCCCCCCTCCACTTT. The J gene is TRBJ1-6, the V gene TRBV25-1; no clear D. The CDR3 is 16 amino acids. Germline CDR1 is MGHDK and CDR2 is SYGVNS.

The chain employs TRBV11-2 and TRBJ1-3, with 7 bases fitting TRBD1. The CDR3 length is 17 residues. V dropped 5 bases and J dropped 1; count of bases not matched to a gene: 11. CDR1 is SGHAT and CDR2 is FQNNGV in the germline V gene. This chain's CDR3 is CASSPLQGGASGNTIYF. The CDR3 nucleotides read TGTGCCAGCAGCCCCCTCCAAGGGGGCGCTTCTGGAAACACCATATATTTT.

This clone appeared once. CDR3 DNA sequence: TGTGCCAGCAGCTTGAGGGGGACCGACATGAACACTGAAGCTTTCTTT. This translates into CASSLRGTDMNTEAFF. This chain connects TRBV5-8 to TRBJ1-1; tentatively, D is TRBD1 (6 bases). The germline gives CDR1 SGHTS, CDR2 YDEGEE. This CDR3 region has 16 residues. Trimming cost V 1 base and J 0 bases, with 13 bases left between them.

The CDR3 sequence is CASSSGQTIQETQYF. CDR3 sequence (DNA): TGTGCCAGCAGTTCCGGACAGACCATTCAAGAGACCCAGTACTTC. The chain employs TRBV6-6 and TRBJ2-5; possible D gene TRBD1, 6 bases. Per germline, CDR1 MNHNY and CDR2 SVGAGI (reference sequence). Trimming left V 4 bases short and J 2 bases short, with 14 bases between. The CDR3 contains 15 residues.

This sequence joins TRBV7-6 and TRBJ2-3; 7 positions match TRBD2. The trim removed 1 base at V and 1 base at J, leaving 11 bases unmatched. Germline CDR1 is SGHVS and CDR2 is FNYEAQ. This CDR3 region has 18 residues. This CDR3 reads CASSLGGGGPPGTDTQYF. The CDR3 DNA sequence: TGTGCCAGCAGCTTAGGGGGCGGGGGACCTCCGGGCACAGATACGCAGTATTTT.

The chain carries TRBV14 and TRBJ1-1; D uncertain. The CDR3 runs to 11 residues. Germline CDR1 reads SGHDN; CDR2 reads FVKESK. V was shortened by 2 bases and J by 7 bases, with 5 bases between the two germline ends. CDR3 coding DNA: TGTGCCAGCAGCCAATACAGTGAAGCTTTCTTT. Amino acids: CASSQYSEAFF. Variable domain in full (rest from reference TRBV14 and TRBJ1-1): EAGVTQFPSHSVIEKGQTVTLRCDPISGHDNLYWYRRVMGKEIKFLLHFVKESKQDESGMPNNRFLAERTGGTYSTLKVQPAELEDSGVYFCASSQYSEAFFGQGTRLTVV.

A remark on this clone: Other DNA sequences of this sample code for an identical CDR3. This chain links TRBV9 with TRBJ1-2; D is undetermined. Germline CDR1 reads SGDLS; CDR2 reads YYNGEE. The CDR3 has 14 amino acids. The V end was cut by 0 bases, the J end by 2 bases, with 8 bases between. The CDR3 here is CASSVATANYGYTF. CDR3 coding DNA: TGTGCCAGCAGCGTAGCCACAGCCAACTATGGCTACACCTTC.

In regard to this clone: The conserved phenylalanine or tryptophan normally closing the CDR3 is absent here, so this likely arose from a read error. Because the CDR3's place on the DNA is in doubt, the DNA is left out and the CDR3 is given as listed by TCRdb. The chain links TRBV7-2 to TRBJ1-3; the D call of TRBD1 is as the table states it, not checked on the DNA. The CDR3 comprises 12 residues, both ends counted. The V gene's germline CDR1 is SGHTA and CDR2 FQGNSA. The CDR3 is CASSFDADTRPG.

This clone was seen just once. V gene TRBV4-2 combines with J gene TRBJ2-1; no firm D call. Trimming shortened V by 1 base and J by 6 bases, and 7 bases separated the two germline ends. The CDR3 is 13 residues long. From germline, CDR1 is LGHNA and CDR2 YNFKEQ. CDR3 nucleotides: TGTGCCAGCAGCCAAGCATACAGCAATGAGCAGTTCTTC. Translation gives CASSQAYSNEQFF.

The chain recombines TRBV6-4 with TRBJ2-3, with TRBD2 matching over 9 bases. The CDR3 is 15 residues long. V lost 3 bases to trimming and J lost 2 bases; unmatched junction nucleotides: 3. The V gene's germline CDR1 is MRHNA and CDR2 SNTAGT. CDR3 nucleotides: TGTGCCAGCAGTGAACTAGCGGGCCTCACAGATACGCAGTATTTT. It yields the protein CASSELAGLTDTQYF.

The gene calls are TRBV28 and TRBJ1-2; 7 bases fit TRBD1. Trimming at V came to 5 bases and at J to 8 bases, leaving 5 bases not matched to a gene. The germline V gene has CDR1 MDHEN and CDR2 SYDVKM. The length of the CDR3 is 12 residues. The CDR3 here is CASSDRVQGYTF. The CDR3 bases are TGTGCCAGCAGTGACAGGGTCCAGGGCTACACCTTC.

This chain connects TRBV15 to TRBJ2-3, with D tentatively TRBD1 (6 bases). Germline CDR1 reads LNHNV; CDR2 reads YYDKDF (reference sequence). Trimming stripped 8 bases from V and 5 bases from J, with 14 bases between. The CDR3 has 13 residues. This CDR3 is CATSVGALDTQYF. As DNA, the CDR3 is TGTGCCACCTCAGTGGGGGCCTTAGATACGCAGTATTTT.

V gene TRBV18 combines with J gene TRBJ1-3; no firm D call. V was clipped by 3 bases and J by 8 bases, with 14 bases between them. This CDR3 is built from 14 residues. Germline V gene lookup returns CDR1 KGHSH and CDR2 LQKENI. In nucleotides, the CDR3 is TGTGCCAGCTCACCCGGGCGGGAGCGGGACACCATATATTTT. Translating it yields CASSPGRERDTIYF. Filled out from reference TRBV18 and TRBJ1-3, the complete variable domain reads NAGVMQNPRHLVRRRGQEARLRCSPMKGHSHVYWYRQLPEEGLKFMVYLQKENIIDESGMPKERFSAEFPKEGPSILRIQQVVRGDSAAYFCASSPGRERDTIYFGEGSWLTVV.

CDR3 amino acids: CASSLIGQGTEAFF. As DNA, the CDR3 is TGCGCCAGCAGCTTAATTGGACAGGGCACTGAAGCTTTCTTT. This chain joins TRBV5-1 and TRBJ1-1; 8 positions match TRBD1. Germline CDR1 SGHRS, CDR2 YFSETQ. J was trimmed by 4 bases and V by 2 bases; bases with no gene match: 4. The CDR3 is made up of 14 amino acids.

The chain is built from TRBV7-3 and TRBJ1-1, with D uncertain. CDR3 size: 13 residues. From germline, CDR1 is SGHTA and CDR2 FQGTGA. V lost 5 bases to trimming and J lost 0 bases, with 7 bases between them. CDR3 protein: CASSGRLNTEAFF. CDR3 in DNA: TGTGCCAGCAGCGGCAGATTGAACACTGAAGCTTTCTTT.

The chain has TRBV6-6 and TRBJ1-3, with 8 positions matching TRBD1. The CDR3 sequence is 16 residues long. Trimming cost V 4 bases and J 0 bases; bases outside gene matches: 5. Germline V lookup: CDR1 MNHNY, CDR2 SVGAGI (reference sequence). CDR3 DNA sequence: TGTGCCAGCAGTTGGGGACAGGAAAGCTCTGGAAACACCATATATTTT. Translation gives CASSWGQESSGNTIYF.

J is TRBJ1-2 and V is TRBV5-1, with 11 nucleotides matching TRBD1. Unmatched junction bases numbered 8, after V lost 4 bases and J lost 3 bases. The CDR3 extends over 16 amino acids. Germline CDR1 reads SGHRS; CDR2 reads YFSETQ. In DNA form, the CDR3 reads TGCGCCAGCAGCCCCTCGGACAGGGGGCTAGACTATGGCTACACCTTC. It yields the protein CASSPSDRGLDYGYTF.